This T cell receptor beta chain was recorded in a study of CD8 T cells in Susac syndrome. Study in general: Within the sequenced group of Susac syndrome patients, 5 or 6 showed active disease and roughly eight were in remission. At the time their blood was drawn, patients with Susac syndrome were either therapy-naive, on corticosteroids (with some of them also receiving intravenous immunoglobulin), or on intravenous immunoglobulin alone.

Germline lookup yields CDR1 MDHEN and CDR2 SYDVKM. With 8 bases removed from V and 2 bases from J, the gap between germline ends came to 13 bases. This CDR3 has 13 amino acids. Sequencing targeted TCR beta in T cells from blood (CD8+ and CD4+). Reverse transcription of about 0.45 to 1 ug RNA used random hexamers. TCR beta CDR3 was amplified by immunoSEQ multiplex PCR. This amplification extended across 54 Vbeta and 13 Jbeta segments. TCRdb reprocessed the immunoSEQ multiplex PCR reads with MiXCR, giving one entry per CDR3 protein. The table records roughly 190,000 distinct CDR3 sequences, 90% to 97% of them present only once.

The material sequenced was CD4+ T cells from PBMCs. The chain recombines TRBV28 with TRBJ2-7; D call uncertain. The clonotype originates from a human donor with Susac syndrome. The CDR3 nucleotides are TGTGCCAGCCGGGTGGGGTCGCCCTACGAGCAGTACTTC. Its translation: CASRVGSPYEQYF.